These 20 T cell receptor beta chains were all obtained from the same sample, sequenced in a study of OX40 agonist ivuxolimab in advanced cancers. Some clones are missing from TCRdb's copy, which holds only in-frame ones; the method was immunoSEQ multiplex PCR. The sample contains about 83,000 clones, about 88% of which appear only once. Sample: CD4+ or CD8+ T cells sorted from blood, taken in a trial of the OX40 agonist ivuxolimab. The receptor set was obtained from an adult with an advanced solid tumor such as melanoma, head and neck, liver or kidney cancer.

This clone was picked up a small number of times. This chain links TRBV2 with TRBJ2-7; D call uncertain. Trimming removed 4 bases from V and 3 bases from J, with 10 bases in between. The CDR3 covers 13 residues. Germline assignment: CDR1 SNHLY and CDR2 FYNNEI. The DNA of the CDR3 is TGTGCCAGCAGTGGCCCTATCATCTACGAGCAGTACTTC. It yields the protein CASSGPIIYEQYF.

The chain joins TRBV11-1 to TRBJ2-7; 9 bases fit TRBD1. Germline CDR1 is SGHAT and CDR2 is FQDESV (reference sequence). This CDR3 is 15 amino acids long. V was clipped by 3 bases and J by 5 bases; unmatched bases: 8. The CDR3 loop is CASSFRPDRGDEQYF. Here the CDR3 DNA reads TGTGCCAGCAGCTTTCGACCGGACAGGGGCGACGAGCAGTACTTC.

This chain connects TRBV5-8 to TRBJ1-5, with D possibly TRBD1 on 5 matching bases. CDR3 length: 13 residues. V was shortened by 3 bases and J by 5 bases, with 9 bases between the two germline ends. From germline, CDR1 is SGHTS and CDR2 YDEGEE. CDR3 amino acids: CASSSGFDQPQHF. The CDR3 nucleotides read TGTGCCAGCAGCTCAGGGTTCGATCAGCCCCAGCATTTT.

In its sample, this clone was seen once. The rearrangement links TRBV18 to TRBJ2-2; 8 nucleotides line up with TRBD1. This CDR3 contains 15 residues. Trimming removed 5 bases from V and 5 bases from J; junction bases left unmatched: 7. From germline, CDR1 is KGHSH and CDR2 LQKENI. The CDR3 nucleotides are TGTGCCAGCTCAAGACAGACAGGGGAAACCGGGGAGCTGTTTTTT. Its protein product is CASSRQTGETGELFF.

The V call is TRBV5-1, the J call TRBJ2-4; D ambiguous. Per germline, CDR1 SGHRS and CDR2 YFSETQ. CDR3 size: 14 residues. Deletions cut 4 bases from V and 7 bases from J, with 15 bases between. DNA for the CDR3: TGCGCCAGCAGCGCCGACACCCCCCAGAACATTCAGTACTTC. As protein: CASSADTPQNIQYF. The complete variable domain, with remaining parts taken from reference TRBV5-1 and TRBJ2-4, reads KAGVTQTPRYLIKTRGQQVTLSCSPISGHRSVSWYQQTPGQGLQFLFEYFSETQRNKGNFPGRFSGRQFSNSRSEMNVSTLELGDSALYLCASSADTPQNIQYFGAGTRLSVL.

The chain carries TRBV7-9 and TRBJ2-1; 8 bases fit TRBD1. J was trimmed by 9 bases and V by 7 bases; bases with no gene match: 17. The CDR3 totals 16 residues. Germline CDR1 and CDR2: SEHNR and FQNEAQ (reference sequence). The CDR3 loop is CASTRGTGGVDSEQFF. The CDR3 DNA follows: TGTGCCAGCACCCGGGGGACAGGTGGTGTTGACAGTGAGCAGTTCTTC.

Only a few counts were recorded for this clone. V gene TRBV6-1 combines with J gene TRBJ1-2, with a possible D match to TRBD1 (5 bases). Trimming removed 6 bases from V and 8 bases from J, with 22 bases in between. The V gene's germline CDR1 is MNHNS and CDR2 SASEGT. CDR3 size: 15 residues. As DNA, the CDR3 is TGTGCCAGCAGCATAAATCTTGGGGGGGACTCCGGCTACACCTTC. Its translation: CASSINLGGDSGYTF.

V and J are TRBV27 and TRBJ2-7, with a tentative D call TRBD2 (6 bases). Per the germline V gene, CDR1 is MNHEY and CDR2 is SMNVEV (reference sequence). This CDR3 comprises 14 residues. The ends were cut back, 4 bases at V and 0 bases at J, with 10 bases in the middle. The CDR3 reads CASSSGLNSYEQYF. CDR3 DNA sequence: TGTGCCAGCAGTTCGGGACTCAACTCCTACGAGCAGTACTTC.

The chain has TRBV19 and TRBJ1-2, with D possibly TRBD1 on 5 matching bases. The germline V gene encodes CDR1 LNHDA and CDR2 SQIVND (reference sequence). This CDR3 is built from 15 residues. Trimming took off 5 bases at V and 8 bases at J, with 21 bases between the two ends. The chain's CDR3 is CASSYRDRNLGGYTF. Written as DNA, the CDR3 is TGTGCCAGTAGTTATCGGGACCGAAATCTAGGAGGCTACACCTTC.

J is TRBJ1-6 and V is TRBV30; TRBD1 is a possible D gene (6 bases). Germline values: CDR1 GTSNPN, CDR2 SVGIG (reference sequence). Trimming removed 5 bases at V and 6 bases at J, with 11 bases between. The CDR3 consists of 13 residues. CDR3 sequence (DNA): TGTGCCTGGGCCGGGACAATTAATTCACCCCTCCACTTT. Encoded protein: CAWAGTINSPLHF. The complete variable domain, with remaining parts taken from reference TRBV30 and TRBJ1-6, reads SQTIHQWPATLVQPVGSPLSLECTVEGTSNPNLYWYRQAAGRGLQLLFYSVGIGQISSEVPQNLSASRPQDRQFILSSKKLLLSDSGFYLCAWAGTINSPLHFGNGTRLTVT.

This clone was seen just once. The chain joins TRBV6-6 to TRBJ1-6, with D possibly TRBD1 on 6 matching bases. V dropped 8 bases and J dropped 8 bases, with 10 bases sitting between them. The germline V gene encodes CDR1 MNHNY and CDR2 SVGAGI (reference sequence). This CDR3 comprises 12 residues. This CDR3 reads CASLRGDSPLHF. CDR3 bases: TGTGCCAGCCTGAGGGGGGATTCACCCCTCCACTTT.

This rearrangement joins TRBV4-2 to TRBJ1-4, with D perhaps TRBD1 (6 bases). V was shortened by 4 bases and J by 1 base, with 7 bases between the two germline ends. Germline-derived CDR1 and CDR2 are LGHNA and YNFKEQ. The CDR3 is made up of 14 amino acids. The CDR3 DNA reads TGTGCCAGCAGCCGAGGGGGAACTAATGAAAAACTGTTTTTT. This encodes CASSRGGTNEKLFF.

The chain has TRBV2 and TRBJ1-6, with D perhaps matching TRBD1 (6 bases). The germline gives CDR1 SNHLY, CDR2 FYNNEI. This CDR3 has 23 residues. V was shortened by 0 bases and J by 0 bases, with 27 bases between the two germline ends. CDR3 amino acids: CASSEAQGGGENSISSYNSPLHF. The CDR3 nucleotides read TGTGCCAGCAGTGAAGCGCAAGGGGGTGGAGAGAATAGTATTAGCTCCTATAATTCACCCCTCCACTTT.

In this sample, this clone turned up once. The chain combines TRBV29-1 with TRBJ2-4; no definite D call. The ends were cut back, 6 bases at V and 6 bases at J, with 9 bases in the middle. Germline V CDR1 and CDR2: SQVTM, ANQGSEA. The CDR3 is made up of 11 amino acids. Written as DNA, the CDR3 is TGCAGCGTCGGTGGGGTAAACATTCAGTACTTC. Its protein product is CSVGGVNIQYF.

The chain links TRBV11-2 to TRBJ2-3; 8 bases match TRBD1. Germline values: CDR1 SGHAT, CDR2 FQNNGV. V dropped 4 bases and J dropped 2; count of bases not matched to a gene: 2. This CDR3 spans 14 amino acids. Here the CDR3 reads CASSSTGVTDTQYF. CDR3 nucleotides: TGTGCCAGCAGCTCGACAGGGGTCACAGATACGCAGTATTTT.

The rearrangement uses TRBV27 and TRBJ1-1, with D perhaps TRBD1 (6 bases). CDR3 size: 13 residues. The germline CDR1 and CDR2 sequences are MNHEY and SMNVEV (reference sequence). Trimming cost V 3 bases and J 1 base, with 6 bases left between them. The CDR3 protein is CASSLGQNTEAFF. The CDR3 DNA reads TGTGCCAGCAGTTTGGGACAGAACACTGAAGCTTTCTTT.

The chain recombines TRBV7-9 with TRBJ2-4; 10 bases line up with TRBD2. Germline loops: CDR1 SEHNR, CDR2 FQNEAQ (reference sequence). V was clipped by 0 bases and J by 8 bases; unmatched bases: 16. This CDR3 is built from 19 residues. The CDR3 region has the DNA TGTGCCAGCAGCTTAGCGCATCTAACTAGCGGGACTTTAGGGGACATTCAGTACTTC. Translation: CASSLAHLTSGTLGDIQYF.

The chain is built from TRBV7-2 and TRBJ1-1; D remains ambiguous. Trimming removed 5 bases from V and 3 bases from J, with 16 bases in between. Germline values: CDR1 SGHTA, CDR2 FQGNSA. The CDR3 runs to 15 residues. The CDR3 coding sequence is TGTGCCAGCAGCCTTTCCTTTGAAAGGGACACTGAAGCTTTCTTT. This codes for CASSLSFERDTEAFF.

The chain carries TRBV7-8 and TRBJ2-6; unclear D gene. CDR3 length: 17 amino acids. The germline V and J ends were trimmed by 5 bases and 0 bases, with 14 bases remaining between them. Germline V gene sequence: CDR1 SGHVS, CDR2 FQNEAQ. CDR3 nucleotides: TGTGCCAGCAGCCCCGAAATCGTGAGCTCTGGGGCCAACGTCCTGACTTTC. It specifies CASSPEIVSSGANVLTF.

J is TRBJ1-2 and V is TRBV18; D is undetermined. The V gene lost 0 bases and the J gene lost 1 base, with 12 bases spanning the gap. The CDR3 is 16 residues long. Looked up from germline, CDR1 is KGHSH and CDR2 is LQKENI. DNA of the CDR3: TGTGCCAGCTCACCACCATCGGCAGAGAGTAACTATGGCTACACCTTC. Protein product: CASSPPSAESNYGYTF.